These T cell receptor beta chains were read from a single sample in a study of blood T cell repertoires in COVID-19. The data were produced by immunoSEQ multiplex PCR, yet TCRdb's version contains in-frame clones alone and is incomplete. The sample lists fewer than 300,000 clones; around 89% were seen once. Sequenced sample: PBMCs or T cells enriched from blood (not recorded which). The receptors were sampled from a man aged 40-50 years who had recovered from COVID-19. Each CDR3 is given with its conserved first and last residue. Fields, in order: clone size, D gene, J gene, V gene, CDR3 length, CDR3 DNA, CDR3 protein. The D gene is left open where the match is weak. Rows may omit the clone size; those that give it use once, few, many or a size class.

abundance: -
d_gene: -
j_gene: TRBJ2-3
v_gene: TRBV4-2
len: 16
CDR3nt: TGTGCCAGCAGCCCACCGAGGGGGGGGAGAACAGATACGCAGTATTTT
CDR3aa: CASSPPRGGRTDTQYF

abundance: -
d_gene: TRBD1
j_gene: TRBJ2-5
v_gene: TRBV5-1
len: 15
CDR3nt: TGCGCCAGCAGCCCTCTAGGGACAGTCCAAGAGACCCAGTACTTC
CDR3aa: CASSPLGTVQETQYF

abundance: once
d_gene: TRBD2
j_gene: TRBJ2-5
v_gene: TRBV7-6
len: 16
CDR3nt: TGTGCCAGCAGCCCAATAGCGGGGGGGCCCGGAGAGACCCAGTACTTC
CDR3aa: CASSPIAGGPGETQYF

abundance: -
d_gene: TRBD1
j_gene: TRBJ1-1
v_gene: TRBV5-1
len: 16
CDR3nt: TGCGCCAGCAGCCAGGGGGACTTTAGGGGGATCGCTGAAGCTTTCTTT
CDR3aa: CASSQGDFRGIAEAFF

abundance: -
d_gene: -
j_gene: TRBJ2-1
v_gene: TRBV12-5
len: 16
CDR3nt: TGTGCTAGTGGTTCCATCCTCCCTACTGTTTACAATGAGCAGTTCTTC
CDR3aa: CASGSILPTVYNEQFF

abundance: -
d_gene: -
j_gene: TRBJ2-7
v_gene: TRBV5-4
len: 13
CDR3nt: TGTGCCAGCAGCTTTCTAGGGGCGGACGAGCAGTACTTC
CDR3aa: CASSFLGADEQYF

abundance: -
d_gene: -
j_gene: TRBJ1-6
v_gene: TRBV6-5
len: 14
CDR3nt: TGTGCCAGCAGTAACCGGGAAAATAATTCACCCCTCCACTTT
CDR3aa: CASSNRENNSPLHF

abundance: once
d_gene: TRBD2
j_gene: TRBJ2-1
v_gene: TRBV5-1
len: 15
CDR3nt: TGCGCCAGCAGCGGGGGGGACTATACCTACAATGAGCAGTTCTTC
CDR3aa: CASSGGDYTYNEQFF

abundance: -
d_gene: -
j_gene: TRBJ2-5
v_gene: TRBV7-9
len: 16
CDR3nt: TGTGCCAGCAGCTCCCCTTGGTCCCCAGAAAGAGAGACCCAGTACTTC
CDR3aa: CASSSPWSPERETQYF

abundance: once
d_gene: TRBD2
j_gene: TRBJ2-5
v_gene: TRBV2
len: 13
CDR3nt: TGTGCCACCAGGGGACTAGCTTATGGGACCCAGTACTTC
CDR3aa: CATRGLAYGTQYF

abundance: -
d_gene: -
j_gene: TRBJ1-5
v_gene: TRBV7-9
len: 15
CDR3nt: TGTGCCAGCAGCTTAAGTCCGGGGGGGGCTCAGCCCCAGCATTTT
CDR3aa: CASSLSPGGAQPQHF

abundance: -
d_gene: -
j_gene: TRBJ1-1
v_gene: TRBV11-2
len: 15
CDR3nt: TGTGCCAGCAGCTTAGTTCAGGGGATGAACACTGAAGCTTTCTTT
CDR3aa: CASSLVQGMNTEAFF

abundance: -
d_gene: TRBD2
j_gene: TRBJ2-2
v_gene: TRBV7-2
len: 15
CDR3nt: TGTGCCAGCAGTTCCAGACTAGCGGGAGCGGGGGAGCTGTTTTTT
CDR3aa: CASSSRLAGAGELFF

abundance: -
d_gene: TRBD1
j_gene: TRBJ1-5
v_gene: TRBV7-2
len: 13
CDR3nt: TGTGCCAGCAGTTATAAGGACAGGGCTGAACAGCATTTT
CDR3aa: CASSYKDRAEQHF

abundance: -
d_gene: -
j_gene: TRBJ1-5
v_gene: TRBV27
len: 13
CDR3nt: TGTGCCAGCAGTTTAATAGCAAATCAGCCCCAGCATTTT
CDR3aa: CASSLIANQPQHF

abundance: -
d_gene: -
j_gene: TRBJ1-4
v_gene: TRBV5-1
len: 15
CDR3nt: TGCGCCAGCAGCTTCCGGGATTTGACTAATGAAAAACTGTTTTTT
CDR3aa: CASSFRDLTNEKLFF

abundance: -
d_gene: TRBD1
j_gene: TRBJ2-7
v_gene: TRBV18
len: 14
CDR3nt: TGTGCCAGCTCACCACCGGGACAGCCCTACGAGCAGTACTTC
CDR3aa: CASSPPGQPYEQYF

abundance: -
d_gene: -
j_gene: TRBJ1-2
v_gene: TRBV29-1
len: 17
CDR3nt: TGCAGCGTTGAAAACCCGCGGGGGGGTAATAGAGCCTATGGCTACACCTTC
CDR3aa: CSVENPRGGNRAYGYTF

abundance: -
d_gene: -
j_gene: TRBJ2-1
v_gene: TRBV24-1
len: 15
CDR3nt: TGTGCCACCAGTGATCCCGCTAGCTCCTACAATGAGCAGTTCTTC
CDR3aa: CATSDPASSYNEQFF

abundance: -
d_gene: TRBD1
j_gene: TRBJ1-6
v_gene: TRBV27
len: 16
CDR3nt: TGTGCCAGCAGCCGCAACAGGGGACAGTCACCTTCACCCCTCCACTTT
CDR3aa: CASSRNRGQSPSPLHF

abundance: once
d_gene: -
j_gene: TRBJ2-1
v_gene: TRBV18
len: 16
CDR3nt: TGTGCCAGCTCACCGCGTATCGGGACTCAGTACAATGAGCAGTTCTTC
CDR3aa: CASSPRIGTQYNEQFF

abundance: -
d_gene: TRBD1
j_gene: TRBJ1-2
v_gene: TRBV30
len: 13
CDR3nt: TGTGCCTGGAGTGAAGACAGGGGTCTTGGCTACACCTTC
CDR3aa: CAWSEDRGLGYTF

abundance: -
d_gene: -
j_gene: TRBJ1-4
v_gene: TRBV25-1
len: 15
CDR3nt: TGTGCCAGCAGTGTTATCGGTTCAACTAATGAAAAACTGTTTTTT
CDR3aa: CASSVIGSTNEKLFF

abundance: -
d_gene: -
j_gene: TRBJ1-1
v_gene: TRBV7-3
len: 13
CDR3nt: TGTGCCAGCAGCCTAAGCGGTGACACTGAAGCTTTCTTT
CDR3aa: CASSLSGDTEAFF

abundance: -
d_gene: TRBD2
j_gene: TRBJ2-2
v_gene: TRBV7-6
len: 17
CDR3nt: TGTGCCAGCACCCCGGGACTAGCGGGAGGGAGCACCGGGGAGCTGTTTTTT
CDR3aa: CASTPGLAGGSTGELFF

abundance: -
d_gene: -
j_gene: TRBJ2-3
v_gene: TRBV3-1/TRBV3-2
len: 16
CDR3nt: TGTGCCAGCAGCCCTGACGAGGAGAGACTCACAGATACGCAGTATTTT
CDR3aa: CASSPDEERLTDTQYF

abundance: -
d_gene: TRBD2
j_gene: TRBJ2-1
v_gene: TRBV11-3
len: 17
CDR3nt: TGTGCCAGCAGCAGGGGGACTAGTCCCAGGGTTCGCAATGAGCAGTTCTTC
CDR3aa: CASSRGTSPRVRNEQFF

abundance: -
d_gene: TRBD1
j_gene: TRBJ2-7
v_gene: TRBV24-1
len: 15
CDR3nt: TGTGCCACCCTAACAGGGGGCCTCACCTCCCTCGAGCAGTACTTC
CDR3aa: CATLTGGLTSLEQYF

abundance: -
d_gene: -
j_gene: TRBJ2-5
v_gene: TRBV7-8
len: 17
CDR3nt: TGTGCCAGCAGCTTATCCGAGTATGGAGGGGTAGTCGAGACCCAGTACTTC
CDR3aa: CASSLSEYGGVVETQYF

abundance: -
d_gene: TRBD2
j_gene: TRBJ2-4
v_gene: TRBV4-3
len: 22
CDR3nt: TGCGCCAGCAGCCAAGATCGTACCGTCCCGGGACTAGCGGGAGGAGCCAAAAACATTCAGTACTTC
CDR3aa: CASSQDRTVPGLAGGAKNIQYF

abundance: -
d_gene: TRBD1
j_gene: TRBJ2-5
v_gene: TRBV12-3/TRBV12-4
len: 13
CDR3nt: TGTGCCAGCAGTACGGGACAGCAAGAGACCCAGTACTTC
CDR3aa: CASSTGQQETQYF

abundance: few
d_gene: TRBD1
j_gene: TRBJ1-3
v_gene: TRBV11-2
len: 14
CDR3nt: TGTGCCAGCAGCGAGGACAGGGCCGGAAACACCATATATTTT
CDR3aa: CASSEDRAGNTIYF

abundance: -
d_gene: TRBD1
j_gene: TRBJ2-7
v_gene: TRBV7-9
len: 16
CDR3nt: TGTGCCAGCAGCCCCGGACAGGGGGCTCCTGTATACGAGCAGTACTTC
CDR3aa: CASSPGQGAPVYEQYF

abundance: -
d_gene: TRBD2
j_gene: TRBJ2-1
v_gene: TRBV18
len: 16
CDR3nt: TGTGCCAGCTCAGAACTCGGACTAGCCTCCGACAATGAGCAGTTCTTC
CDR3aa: CASSELGLASDNEQFF

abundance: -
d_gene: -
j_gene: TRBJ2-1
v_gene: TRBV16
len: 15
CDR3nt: TGTGCCAGCAGCCCTCGGGACTCCAACTACAATGAGCAGTTCTTC
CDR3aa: CASSPRDSNYNEQFF

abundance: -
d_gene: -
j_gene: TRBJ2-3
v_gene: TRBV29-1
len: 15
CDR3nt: TGCAGCGTTGAGAAACGTGGGGCTGGTACAGATACGCAGTATTTT
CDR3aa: CSVEKRGAGTDTQYF

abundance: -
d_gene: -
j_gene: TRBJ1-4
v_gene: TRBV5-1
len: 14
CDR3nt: TGCGCCAGCAGCTTGGGACTCTATAATGAAAAACTGTTTTTT
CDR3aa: CASSLGLYNEKLFF

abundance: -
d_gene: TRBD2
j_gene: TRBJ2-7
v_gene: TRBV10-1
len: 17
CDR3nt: TGCGCCAGCAGTGAACCGAGCGGGAGGGCCGGAAGGTGGGAGCAGTACTTC
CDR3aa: CASSEPSGRAGRWEQYF

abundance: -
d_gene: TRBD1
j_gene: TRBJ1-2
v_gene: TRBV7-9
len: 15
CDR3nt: TGTGCCAGCAGCTTCGCCGGGACAGGGGATATTGGCTACACCTTC
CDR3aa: CASSFAGTGDIGYTF

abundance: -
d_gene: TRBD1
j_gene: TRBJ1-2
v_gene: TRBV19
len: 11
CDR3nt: TGTGCCACCCGCAGGGGGCAAGGCTACACCTTC
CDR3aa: CATRRGQGYTF

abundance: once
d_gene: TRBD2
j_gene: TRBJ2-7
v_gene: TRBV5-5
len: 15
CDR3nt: TGTGCCAGCAGCTTCAGACTAGCGGGGGCCTACGAGCAGTACTTC
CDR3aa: CASSFRLAGAYEQYF